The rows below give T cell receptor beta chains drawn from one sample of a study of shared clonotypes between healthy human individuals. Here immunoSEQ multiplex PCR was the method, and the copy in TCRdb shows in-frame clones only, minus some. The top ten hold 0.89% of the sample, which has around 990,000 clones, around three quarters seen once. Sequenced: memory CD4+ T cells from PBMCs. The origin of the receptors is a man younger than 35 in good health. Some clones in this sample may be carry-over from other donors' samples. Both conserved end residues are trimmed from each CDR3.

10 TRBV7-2 ASSVNNYGYT
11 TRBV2 ASNGQGNYEQY
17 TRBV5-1 ASSSLNVAGDWRNTEAF
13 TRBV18 ASSPPGQRDEKLF
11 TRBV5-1 ASSLLLNTEAF
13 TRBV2 ASRETSGSIGTQY
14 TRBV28 ASSRRTSGRRYEQY
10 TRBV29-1 SVEGGTDTQY
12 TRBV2 ASSGTGLAETQY
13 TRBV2 ASSDEGFGNQPQH
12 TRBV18 ASSPYRGRNEQF